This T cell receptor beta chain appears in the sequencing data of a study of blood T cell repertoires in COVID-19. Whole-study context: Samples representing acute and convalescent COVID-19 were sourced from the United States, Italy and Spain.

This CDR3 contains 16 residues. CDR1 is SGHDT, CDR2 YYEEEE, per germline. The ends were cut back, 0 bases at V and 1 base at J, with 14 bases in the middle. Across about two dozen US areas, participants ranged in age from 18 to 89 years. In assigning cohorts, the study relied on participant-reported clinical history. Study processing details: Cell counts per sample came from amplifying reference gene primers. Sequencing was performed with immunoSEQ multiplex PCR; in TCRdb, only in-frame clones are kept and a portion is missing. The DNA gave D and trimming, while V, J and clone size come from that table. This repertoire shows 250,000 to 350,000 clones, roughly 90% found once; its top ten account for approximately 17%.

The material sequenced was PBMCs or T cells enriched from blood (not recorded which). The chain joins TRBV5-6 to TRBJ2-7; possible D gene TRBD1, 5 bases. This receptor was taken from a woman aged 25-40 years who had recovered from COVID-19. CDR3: CASSLAVTAKSYEQYF. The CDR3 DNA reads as TGTGCCAGCAGCTTGGCCGTGACAGCCAAATCCTACGAGCAGTACTTC.